This T cell receptor beta chain was observed in a study of shared clonotypes between healthy human individuals. Subsets obtained from CD4+ cells comprised CD45RA+ naive and CD45RA-negative memory cells. In replicate PCRs of sorted subsets, about 220 ng DNA, approximately 30,000 T cell genomes, was used. The data were produced by immunoSEQ multiplex PCR, yet TCRdb's version contains in-frame clones alone and is incomplete. The sample records fewer than 2.5 million clones, 93% being singletons. Points on this clone: Antigen specificity is unknown.

Study findings and constraints: Unshared clonotypes carried lower generation probabilities than those common to all four donors. Across subsets, estimated richness was generally greater for naive than for memory populations.

The CDR3 loop spans 16 amino acids. Germline CDR1 is MNHNS and CDR2 is SASEGT. This sequence was found in a man aged 18 to 35 in good health. Some clones in this sample may be carry-over from other donors' samples. The chain is built from TRBV6-1 and TRBJ2-5; D remains ambiguous. The J call may be wrong; the DNA end is better matched by TRBJ2-7. The sample taken for sequencing was naive CD4+ T cells from PBMCs. Noted subset: CD45RA+ positively selected. Here the CDR3 DNA reads TGTGCCAGCAGTGCTACTCAAACCATTGGATCCTACGAGCAGTACTTC. Protein: CASSATQTIGSYEQYF.